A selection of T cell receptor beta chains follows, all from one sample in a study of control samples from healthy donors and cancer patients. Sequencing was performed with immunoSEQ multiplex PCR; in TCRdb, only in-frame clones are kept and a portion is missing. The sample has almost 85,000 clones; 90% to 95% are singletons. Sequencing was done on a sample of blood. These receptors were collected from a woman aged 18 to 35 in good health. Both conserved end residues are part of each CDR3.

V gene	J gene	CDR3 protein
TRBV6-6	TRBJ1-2	CASSLRQGANYGYTF
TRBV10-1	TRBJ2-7	CASSNIDRAEQYF
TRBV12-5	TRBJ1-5	CASGLGVDQPQHF
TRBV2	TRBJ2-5	CASTLSGGETQYF
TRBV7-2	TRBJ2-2	CASSLDTYTGELFF
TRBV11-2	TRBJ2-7	CASSSGPLGYEQYF
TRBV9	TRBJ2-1	CASSLSGTYNEQFF
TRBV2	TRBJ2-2	CASRPRDLNTGELFF
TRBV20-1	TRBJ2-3	CSASSLAGGQTSTDTQYF
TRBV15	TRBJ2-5	CATSGATSGRGGHLYQETQYF
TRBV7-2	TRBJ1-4	CASSLATGVSLFF
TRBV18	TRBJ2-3	CASSPPLGQSVADTQYF
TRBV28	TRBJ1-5	CASSLPGQPQHF
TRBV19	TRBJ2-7	CASSEGIPYEQYF
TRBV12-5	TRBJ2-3	CASGLVFSGQGATDTQYF
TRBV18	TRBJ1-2	CASSPDGTNYGYTF